Below, 21 T cell receptor beta chains from the same sample are listed, as sequenced in a study of blood T cell repertoires in COVID-19. Using immunoSEQ multiplex PCR, the repertoire was profiled, and TCRdb retains in-frame clones only, with some absent. The sample lists under 40,000 clones, approximately 95% seen once, with around 0.9% in the top ten. The sample consisted of peripheral blood. The receptors come from a male donor with active COVID-19.

This chain links TRBV5-6 with TRBJ2-5, with D perhaps TRBD1 (6 bases). The germline gives CDR1 SGHDT, CDR2 YYEEEE. Trimming stripped 0 bases from V and 0 bases from J, with 15 bases between. The CDR3 length is 17 residues. The CDR3 region has the DNA TGTGCCAGCAGCTTGGGATTGGGACAACCGTACCAAGAGACCCAGTACTTC. It translates to CASSLGLGQPYQETQYF.

This chain uses TRBV7-9 with TRBJ1-1; D not certain. Trimming removed 4 bases at V and 4 bases at J, with 13 bases between. This CDR3 is built from 14 residues. CDR1 and CDR2 (germline): SEHNR, FQNEAQ (reference sequence). The CDR3 spells CASSSLSGFTEAFF. CDR3 DNA: TGTGCCAGCAGCTCCCTATCGGGTTTCACTGAAGCTTTCTTT.

The chain joins TRBV12-3 or TRBV12-4 to TRBJ2-5; D not resolved. This CDR3 spans 13 amino acids. V gave up 2 bases and J gave up 2 bases, with 6 bases separating them. CDR3 nucleotide sequence: TGTGCCAGCAGTTTACGGGTACAAGAGACCCAGTACTTC. Translation: CASSLRVQETQYF.

The chain employs TRBV18 and TRBJ1-1, with 7 bases identical to TRBD1. The J segment lost 0 bases and the V segment lost 4 bases, leaving 14 bases of the junction unmatched. There are 18 residues in the CDR3. Germline loops: CDR1 KGHSH, CDR2 LQKENI. The DNA of the CDR3 is TGTGCCAGCTCACTTTTTGTCCGGGACAGAGTTATGAACACTGAAGCTTTCTTT. This encodes CASSLFVRDRVMNTEAFF.

The rearrangement joins TRBV18 to TRBJ2-1; D might be TRBD1 (5 bases). The CDR3 spans 13 residues. Looked up from germline, CDR1 is KGHSH and CDR2 is LQKENI. V was trimmed by 3 bases and J by 7 bases, leaving 10 bases between them. The CDR3, as DNA: TGTGCCAGCTCACCCGGACACGGAAATGAGCAGTTCTTC. As protein: CASSPGHGNEQFF.

The V and J genes are TRBV6-6 and TRBJ2-2; 11 bases map to TRBD2. Trimming at V came to 6 bases and at J to 4 bases, leaving 7 bases not matched to a gene. The CDR3 is made up of 16 amino acids. Germline V CDR1 and CDR2: MNHNY, SVGAGI (reference sequence). The CDR3, as DNA: TGTGCCAGCAGCACCGGGGGACTAGCGGCCACCGGGGAGCTGTTTTTT. Protein product: CASSTGGLAATGELFF.

V gene TRBV2 combines with J gene TRBJ1-2; D is perhaps TRBD1 (5 bases). CDR1 is SNHLY, CDR2 FYNNEI, per germline. Trimming stripped 4 bases from V and 3 bases from J, with 30 bases between. The CDR3 has 20 amino acids. DNA of the CDR3: TGTGCCAGCAGTGCGGGTTCCGGAAACGGTAGAGACAGAGTCTACTATGGCTACACCTTC. It encodes CASSAGSGNGRDRVYYGYTF.

This sequence joins TRBV9 and TRBJ1-1; D is ambiguous. V was shortened by 4 bases and J by 4 bases, with 11 bases between the two germline ends. The CDR3 runs 13 residues. From germline, CDR1 is SGDLS and CDR2 YYNGEE. The CDR3 bases are TGTGCCAGCAGCCCTATCCGGGGCACTGAAGCTTTCTTT. Its translation: CASSPIRGTEAFF. Filled out from reference TRBV9 and TRBJ1-1, the complete variable domain reads DSGVTQTPKHLITATGQRVTLRCSPRSGDLSVYWYQQSLDQGLQFLIQYYNGEERAKGNILERFSAQQFPDLHSELNLSSLELGDSALYFCASSPIRGTEAFFGQGTRLTVV.

DNA of the CDR3: TGTGCCAGCAGCTTACGGGGACAGGGCCGAACAGATACGCAGTATTTT. It is translated as CASSLRGQGRTDTQYF. This chain uses TRBV7-2 with TRBJ2-3; 9 bases map to TRBD1. The V segment lost 2 bases and the J segment 3 bases; nucleotides outside the gene matches: 6. The germline V gene has CDR1 SGHTA and CDR2 FQGNSA. The CDR3 is 16 amino acids.

The chain is built from TRBV9 and TRBJ1-1; D is ambiguous. The germline gives CDR1 SGDLS, CDR2 YYNGEE. Trimming cost V 1 base and J 0 bases, with 10 bases left between them. This CDR3 has 15 amino acids. The CDR3 reads CASSVTGDMNTEAFF. In DNA, the CDR3 is TGTGCCAGCAGCGTAACCGGGGATATGAACACTGAAGCTTTCTTT.

In nucleotides, the CDR3 is TGCGCCAGCAGCAAAGGGACACCTCGGCAGCCCCAGCATTTT. The encoded protein is CASSKGTPRQPQHF. V and J are TRBV4-1 and TRBJ1-5; D is perhaps TRBD1 (6 bases). Germline V gene data show CDR1 as MGHRA and CDR2 as YSYEKL. The CDR3 is made up of 14 amino acids. Trimming cost V 5 bases and J 7 bases, with 15 bases left between them.

This clone has a handful of counts. The chain links TRBV19 to TRBJ1-2; TRBD1 might be the D (5 bases). This CDR3 is 12 amino acids long. With 4 bases removed from V and 8 bases from J, the gap between germline ends came to 11 bases. CDR1 and CDR2 (germline): LNHDA, SQIVND (reference sequence). CDR3 region: CASSTRTFGYTF. The CDR3 DNA reads as TGTGCCAGTAGTACACGGACATTCGGCTACACCTTC.

The V gene is TRBV7-9, the J gene TRBJ2-7; TRBD1 agrees at 10 bases. There are 15 residues in the CDR3. Germline CDR1 reads SEHNR; CDR2 reads FQNEAQ (reference sequence). After removal of 3 bases from V and 6 bases from J, the junction contained 8 bases not matched to a gene. For the CDR3, the DNA is TGTGCCAGCAGCTTGTGGGGGACAGGGGACGGCGAGCAGTACTTC. Amino acids: CASSLWGTGDGEQYF.

V is TRBV9 and J is TRBJ2-5; tentative D call: TRBD1 (6 bases). The CDR3 sequence is 17 residues long. V was clipped by 4 bases and J by 6 bases, with 25 bases between them. Germline CDR1 is SGDLS and CDR2 is YYNGEE. The CDR3 reads CASSPRDNEPRGKTQYF. In nucleotides, the CDR3 is TGTGCCAGCAGCCCCCGGGACAACGAACCCAGGGGAAAGACCCAGTACTTC.

The chain uses TRBV5-1 and TRBJ1-2, with D unclear. Trimming left V 4 bases short and J 5 bases short, with 12 bases between. Germline V gives CDR1 SGHRS, CDR2 YFSETQ. The CDR3 totals 13 residues. This CDR3 is CASSPGEGYGYTF. Written as DNA, the CDR3 is TGCGCCAGCAGCCCAGGAGAGGGTTATGGCTACACCTTC.

This sequence joins TRBV7-9 and TRBJ1-2; D remains unclear. CDR3 length equals 12 residues. Per the germline V gene, CDR1 is SEHNR and CDR2 is FQNEAQ (reference sequence). V lost 5 bases and J lost 8, with 12 bases in between. For the CDR3, the DNA is TGTGCCAGCAGCCTCGCGGGAGAGGGCTACACCTTC. Residues: CASSLAGEGYTF. Based on the CDR3 plus reference TRBV7-9 and TRBJ1-2, the full variable domain is DTGVSQNPRHKITKRGQNVTFRCDPISEHNRLYWYRQTLGQGPEFLTYFQNEAQLEKSRLLSDRFSAERPKGSFSTLEIQRTEQGDSAMYLCASSLAGEGYTFGSGTRLTVV.

This chain links TRBV5-1 with TRBJ2-2; a weak D match, TRBD2 (5 bases). Germline assignment: CDR1 SGHRS and CDR2 YFSETQ. This CDR3 has 15 amino acids. V shed 4 bases and J shed 2 bases, with 12 bases lying between them. The CDR3 spells CASSPRTSNTGELFF. The CDR3 nucleotides read TGCGCCAGCAGCCCGCGGACTTCTAACACCGGGGAGCTGTTTTTT.

This chain uses TRBV7-9 with TRBJ1-2; D ambiguous. The germline gives CDR1 SEHNR, CDR2 FQNEAQ (reference sequence). CDR3 length equals 14 residues. V dropped 5 bases and J dropped 1 base, with 11 bases sitting between them. The CDR3: CASSPPGNNYGYTF. The DNA of the CDR3 is TGTGCCAGCAGCCCCCCGGGGAATAACTATGGCTACACCTTC. Together with reference TRBV7-9 and TRBJ1-2, the CDR3 gives the full variable domain: DTGVSQNPRHKITKRGQNVTFRCDPISEHNRLYWYRQTLGQGPEFLTYFQNEAQLEKSRLLSDRFSAERPKGSFSTLEIQRTEQGDSAMYLCASSPPGNNYGYTFGSGTRLTVV.

Only one count was recorded for this clone. The genes are TRBV7-9 and TRBJ2-1; TRBD2 might be the D (7 bases). From germline, CDR1 is SEHNR and CDR2 FQNEAQ (reference sequence). V shed 10 bases and J shed 10 bases, with 17 bases lying between them. This CDR3 has 12 amino acids. CDR3 nucleotides: TGTGCCACCCATGAGGGGGGGAGGGAGCAGTTCTTC. It specifies CATHEGGREQFF.

J is TRBJ2-5 and V is TRBV30, with TRBD1 identical over 7 bases. The germline V gene encodes CDR1 GTSNPN and CDR2 SVGIG (reference sequence). The CDR3 runs 16 residues. V shed 3 bases and J 5 bases; nucleotides not matched to a gene: 15. The DNA of the CDR3 is TGTGCCTGGAGCGCCGCCCTACAGGGGCCGAGGGAGACCCAGTACTTC. Its protein is CAWSAALQGPRETQYF.

The chain has TRBV3-1 (or the pseudogene TRBV3-2) and TRBJ2-3, with D possibly matching TRBD2 (5 bases). The length of the CDR3 is 12 residues. Germline V lookup: CDR1 LGHDT, CDR2 YNNKEL (reference sequence). Trimming removed 0 bases from V and 8 bases from J, with 6 bases in between. The CDR3 loop reads CASSQDGGTQYF. DNA for the CDR3: TGTGCCAGCAGCCAAGACGGAGGTACGCAGTATTTT.